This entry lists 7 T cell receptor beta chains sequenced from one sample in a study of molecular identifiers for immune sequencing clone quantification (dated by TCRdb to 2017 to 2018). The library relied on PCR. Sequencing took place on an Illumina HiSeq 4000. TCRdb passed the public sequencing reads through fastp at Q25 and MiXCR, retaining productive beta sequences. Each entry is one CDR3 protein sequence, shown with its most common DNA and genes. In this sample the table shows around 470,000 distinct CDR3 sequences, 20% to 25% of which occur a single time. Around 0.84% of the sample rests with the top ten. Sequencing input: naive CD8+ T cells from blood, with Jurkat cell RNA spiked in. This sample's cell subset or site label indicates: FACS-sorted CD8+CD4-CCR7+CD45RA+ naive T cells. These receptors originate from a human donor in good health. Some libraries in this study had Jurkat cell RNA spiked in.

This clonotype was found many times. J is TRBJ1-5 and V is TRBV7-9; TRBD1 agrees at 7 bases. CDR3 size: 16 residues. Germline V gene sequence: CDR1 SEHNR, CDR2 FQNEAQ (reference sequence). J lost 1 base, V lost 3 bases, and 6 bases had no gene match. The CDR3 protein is CASSFGAGGSNQPQHF. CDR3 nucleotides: TGTGCCAGCAGCTTTGGGGCAGGGGGAAGCAATCAGCCCCAGCATTTT.

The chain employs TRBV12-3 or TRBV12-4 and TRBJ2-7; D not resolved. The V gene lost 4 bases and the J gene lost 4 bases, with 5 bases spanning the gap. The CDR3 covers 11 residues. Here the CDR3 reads CASSWTYEQYF. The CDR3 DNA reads TGTGCCAGCAGTTGGACGTACGAGCAGTACTTC.

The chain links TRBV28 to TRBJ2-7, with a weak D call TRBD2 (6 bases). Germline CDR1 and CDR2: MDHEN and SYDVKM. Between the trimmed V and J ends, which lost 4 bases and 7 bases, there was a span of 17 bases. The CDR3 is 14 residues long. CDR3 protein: CASSSGRDSWEQYF. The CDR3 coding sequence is TGTGCCAGCAGTTCAGGGCGGGACTCGTGGGAGCAGTACTTC.

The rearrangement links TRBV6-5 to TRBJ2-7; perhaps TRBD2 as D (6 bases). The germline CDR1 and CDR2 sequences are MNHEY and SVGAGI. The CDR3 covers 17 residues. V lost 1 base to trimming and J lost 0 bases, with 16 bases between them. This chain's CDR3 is CASSYLRPGLSSYEQYF. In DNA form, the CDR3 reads TGTGCCAGCAGTTACTTACGACCGGGACTCAGCTCCTACGAGCAGTACTTC.

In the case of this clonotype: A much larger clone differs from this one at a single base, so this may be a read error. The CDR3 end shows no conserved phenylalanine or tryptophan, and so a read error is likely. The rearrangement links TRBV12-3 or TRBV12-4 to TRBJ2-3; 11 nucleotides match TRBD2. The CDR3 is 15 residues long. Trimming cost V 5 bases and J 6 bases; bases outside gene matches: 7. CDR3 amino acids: CASSPSLAGVDTQYY. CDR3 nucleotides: TGTGCCAGCAGTCCCTCACTAGCGGGAGTGGATACGCAGTATTAT.

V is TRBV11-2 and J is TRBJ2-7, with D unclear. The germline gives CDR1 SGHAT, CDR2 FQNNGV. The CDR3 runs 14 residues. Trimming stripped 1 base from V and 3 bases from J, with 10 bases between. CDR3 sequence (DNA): TGTGCCAGCAGCTTAGGGCAAACGGGCTACGAGCAGTACTTC. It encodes CASSLGQTGYEQYF.

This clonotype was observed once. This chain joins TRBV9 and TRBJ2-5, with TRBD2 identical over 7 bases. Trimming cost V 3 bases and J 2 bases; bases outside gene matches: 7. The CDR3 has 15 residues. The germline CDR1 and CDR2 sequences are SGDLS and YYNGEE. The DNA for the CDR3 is TGTGCCAGCAGCGCGGAGGCGGGACTACAAGAGACCCAGTACTTC. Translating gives CASSAEAGLQETQYF.